The entry below describes one T cell receptor beta chain. The table lists this clonotype with a count of one. Its antigen is currently not known. Per-base qualities were not stored, and no clone one base away is much larger. To demonstrate the VDJtools post-analysis software, the study profiled TCR beta repertoires from the peripheral blood of around 13 young patients with multiple sclerosis. The multiple sclerosis patients were children and adolescents ranging in age from 6 to 15 years. The data are from a study of post-analysis software for immune sequencing data (dated by TCRdb to about 2015). Broadly, across the study: Recorded disease courses included relapsing-remitting, secondary progressive and progressive-relapsing multiple sclerosis, with some patients lacking subtype annotation. The patient repertoires were compared against around eleven previously published healthy control repertoires obtained from donors aged 6 to 25 years. A subset of samples was prepared in parallel using single-end sample barcoding, then pooled and co-amplified after Illumina adapter ligation.

Libraries came from PCR. The instrument given in TCRdb is Illumina HiSeq 2500. To reduce PCR and sequencing biases, unique molecular identifiers were incorporated into the TCR beta cDNA libraries. Every 1 to 10 million input T cells yielded roughly 500,000 cDNA molecules, meaning each molecule approximated one T cell. The same protocol used for the earlier healthy control dataset was applied to prepare and sequence the patient libraries. Samples belonging to the same batch were prepared together, multiplexed and sequenced on a shared HiSeq lane. Concerning the study's data processing: Raw barcoded reads were processed with MIGEC, and single-read molecular identifier groups were discarded before consensus assembly and CDR3 extraction. VDJtools was used for post-analysis of the clonotype tables, and diversity was normalized by down-sampling every dataset to the size of the smallest sample. Repertoire overlap clustering matched CDR3 amino acid but not nucleotide sequences to correct batch-related cross-sample contamination. TCRdb reworked the public reads: Q25 trimming with fastp, MiXCR clone assembly, productive beta chains retained. Under each unique CDR3 protein, matching rows form one entry showing the most common genes and DNA. TCRdb, rather than the study authors, made the V and J calls. Across this sample there are 450,000 or so distinct CDR3 sequences, with around 40% seen only once. The top ten clonotypes cover 9.5% to 13% of the sample.

Here is what the overall study found, with its caveats: Patients showed significantly higher frequencies than controls for a few TRBV segments, among them TRBV5-6, TRBV5-1 and TRBV20-1. Multiple sclerosis patients had significantly lower normalized Chao1 diversity than controls, a result that suggests substantial peripheral T-cell clonal expansion. The multiple sclerosis patient group was slightly younger than the control group. Direct clustering with F measure showed strong co-clustering of samples prepared in the same batch, prompting a batch-effect correction.

The V end gives up 5 bases and the J end 8 bases, leaving 1 base in the junction not matched to a gene. Reading from cysteine to phenylalanine, the CDR3 counts 11 amino acids. The kept DNA is CDR3 alone, 33 bases in frame from the first base. From a lookup of the germline V gene (reference sequence), CDR1 and CDR2 are SEHNR and FQNEAQ. The V gene is TRBV7-9 and the J gene is TRBJ1-2; 8 bases in between match TRBD1. The sequenced sample consisted of blood. The source is a girl aged 5 to 17 with multiple sclerosis. The CDR3 protein is CASSNRGGYTF. The nucleotides read TGTGCCAGCAGCAACAGGGGGGGCTACACCTTC. The entire variable domain, with the stretches around the CDR3 drawn from the reference TRBV7-9 and TRBJ1-2 proteins, is DTGVSQNPRHKITKRGQNVTFRCDPISEHNRLYWYRQTLGQGPEFLTYFQNEAQLEKSRLLSDRFSAERPKGSFSTLEIQRTEQGDSAMYLCASSNRGGYTFGSGTRLTVV.